This T cell receptor (beta chain) was identified in a study of monozygotic twins with inflammatory bowel disease. Overall study findings and caveats: Patient repertoire variability may have increased through differing immunosuppressive treatments. Telling apart the different T cell subtypes was not possible.

TCRdb reprocessed the 5' RACE reads and stores each CDR3 protein as one record, lacking DNA. This sample contains approximately 400,000 distinct CDR3 sequences. Every single donor had an approximately 2.5 ml blood sample drawn. A remark on this clonotype: Its antigen remains unknown.

The CDR3 is made up of 13 amino acids. Germline values: CDR1 LGHNA, CDR2 YNFKEQ. The sequence came from a human donor with ulcerative colitis or Crohn's disease, or a healthy co-twin of an affected twin (not recorded which). Sequencing used blood. The chain couples TRBV4-2 to TRBJ2-1; TCRdb lists TRBD1, though no DNA is available to test this call. Here the CDR3 reads CASSQDLGGRQFF.